What follows are 20 T cell receptor beta chains derived from one specimen sequenced in a study of cytomegalovirus exposure and HLA in healthy donors. PCR amplification relied on 60 Vbeta primers (plus 13 Jbeta primers). Libraries were prepared by immunoSEQ multiplex PCR; TCRdb keeps only in-frame clonotypes and omits some of them. The sample holds 180,000 or so clones, 82% seen once. The sequencing sample was made of PBMCs. Receptors originate from a man in his forties or fifties in good health and CMV-seronegative.

The chain is built from TRBV6-5 and TRBJ2-1; unclear D gene. The CDR3 runs 16 residues. Germline values: CDR1 MNHEY, CDR2 SVGAGI. V dropped 0 bases and J dropped 0 bases, with 9 bases sitting between them. The CDR3 bases are TGTGCCAGCAGTTACTCGAGGCAGAGCTCCTACAATGAGCAGTTCTTC. It encodes CASSYSRQSSYNEQFF.

V gene TRBV30 combines with J gene TRBJ1-3; tentatively, D is TRBD1 (5 bases). The V and J ends lost 2 bases and 0 bases respectively, with 14 bases between them. Germline lookup yields CDR1 GTSNPN and CDR2 SVGIG (reference sequence). CDR3 length: 16 amino acids. CDR3 in amino acids: CAWSTGHLNSGNTIYF. The DNA for the CDR3 is TGTGCCTGGAGTACCGGACACCTTAACTCTGGAAACACCATATATTTT.

This chain joins TRBV6-6 and TRBJ2-1; D is possibly TRBD2 (6 bases). Germline V gene data show CDR1 as MNHNY and CDR2 as SVGAGI (reference sequence). The V end lost 3 bases, the J end lost 0 bases, and 6 bases lay between the germline ends. The CDR3 covers 14 residues. The CDR3 protein is CASSYSGSYNEQFF. As DNA, the CDR3 is TGTGCCAGCAGTTATAGCGGCTCCTACAATGAGCAGTTCTTC.

The rearrangement links TRBV5-1 to TRBJ2-2; 7 nucleotides match TRBD1. Germline CDR1 reads SGHRS; CDR2 reads YFSETQ. The CDR3 has 21 residues. V lost 4 bases and J lost 0; bases outside the gene matches: 21. The CDR3 nucleotides read TGCGCCAGCAGCGCTGACCGGGACAGAAGAACTCCTTTCGCGAACACCGGGGAGCTGTTTTTT. Encoded protein: CASSADRDRRTPFANTGELFF.

V is TRBV28 and J is TRBJ1-5; D gene uncertain. The CDR3 is made up of 13 amino acids. Germline CDR1 and CDR2: MDHEN and SYDVKM. Trimming shortened V by 2 bases and J by 5 bases, and 7 bases separated the two germline ends. Here the CDR3 DNA reads TGTGCCAGCAGTTTAGACCGGGATCAGCCCCAGCATTTT. As protein: CASSLDRDQPQHF.

The chain has TRBV2 and TRBJ1-2, with D possibly being TRBD1 (6 bases). CDR3 length equals 14 residues. V was shortened by 8 bases and J by 3 bases, with 16 bases between the two germline ends. From germline, CDR1 is SNHLY and CDR2 FYNNEI. CDR3 nucleotides: TGTGCCAGCGTTCTGATACAGGGCGACTATGGCTACACCTTC. Protein sequence: CASVLIQGDYGYTF.

This rearrangement joins TRBV6-1 to TRBJ2-3; 9 bases match TRBD1. Germline V gives CDR1 MNHNS, CDR2 SASEGT. The CDR3 extends over 15 amino acids. The V gene end was trimmed by 6 bases and the J gene end by 1 base; junction bases not matched to a gene: 5. The CDR3 DNA reads as TGTGCCAGCAGACTACAGGGGGCGGGCACAGATACGCAGTATTTT. It translates to CASRLQGAGTDTQYF.

The chain has TRBV11-3 and TRBJ1-1; weak D call: TRBD1 (6 bases). The CDR3 has 17 residues. Germline lookup yields CDR1 SGHNT and CDR2 YENEEA. V was clipped by 1 base and J by 0 bases, with 15 bases between them. The CDR3 reads CASSLAGGGRMNTEAFF. CDR3 in DNA: TGTGCCAGCAGCTTAGCGGGGGGCGGAAGGATGAACACTGAAGCTTTCTTT.

The CDR3 bases are TGTGCCAGCAGGAGAGACAGGGATGAGCAGTTCTTC. It is translated as CASRRDRDEQFF. The chain links TRBV2 to TRBJ2-1, with 7 bases fitting TRBD1. Losses at the gene ends were 6 bases for V and 8 bases for J; bases not matched to a gene: 4. The CDR3 has 12 amino acids. Germline CDR1 and CDR2: SNHLY and FYNNEI.

The DNA for the CDR3 is TGTGCCAGCGTCTGGGACAGGGGCTACGAGCAGTACTTC. Translating it yields CASVWDRGYEQYF. The V and J genes are TRBV7-2 and TRBJ2-7, with TRBD1 identical over 10 bases. Looked up from germline, CDR1 is SGHTA and CDR2 is FQGNSA. The CDR3 is 13 amino acids. V trimming: 8 bases; J trimming: 3 bases; junction bases outside the gene matches: 4.

This rearrangement joins TRBV4-1 to TRBJ1-1; weak D call: TRBD1 (5 bases). The CDR3 extends over 14 amino acids. Germline V lookup: CDR1 MGHRA, CDR2 YSYEKL. Trimming stripped 4 bases from V and 8 bases from J, with 17 bases between. CDR3: CASSREQVGREAFF. In DNA form, the CDR3 reads TGCGCCAGCAGCCGTGAACAGGTAGGAAGAGAAGCTTTCTTT.

The V gene is TRBV30, the J gene TRBJ2-3; 7 nucleotides agree with TRBD2. Germline V gene lookup returns CDR1 GTSNPN and CDR2 SVGIG (reference sequence). This CDR3 is 11 amino acids long. Trimming removed 7 bases from V and 5 bases from J; junction bases left unmatched: 3. CDR3: CASGGKDTQYF. CDR3 bases: TGTGCCTCGGGGGGTAAAGATACGCAGTATTTT.

This sequence joins TRBV4-1 and TRBJ1-1, with D possibly TRBD1 on 6 matching bases. The CDR3 is 14 amino acids. V was pared by 3 bases and J by 1 base, with 9 bases between. From germline, CDR1 is MGHRA and CDR2 YSYEKL. The CDR3 protein is CASSQSGANTEAFF. CDR3 in DNA: TGCGCCAGCAGCCAGTCAGGGGCGAACACTGAAGCTTTCTTT.

The chain recombines TRBV7-2 with TRBJ1-2; D gene unclear. The CDR3 has 13 residues. Germline V lookup: CDR1 SGHTA, CDR2 FQGNSA. V gave up 6 bases and J gave up 1 base, with 9 bases separating them. The CDR3 DNA is TGTGCCAGCAGTCCACGGGGTAACTATGGCTACACCTTC. It is translated as CASSPRGNYGYTF. Combining the CDR3 with reference TRBV7-2 and TRBJ1-2 gives the whole variable domain GAGVSQSPSNKVTEKGKDVELRCDPISGHTALYWYRQSLGQGLEFLIYFQGNSAPDKSGLPSDRFSAERTGGSVSTLTIQRTQQEDSAVYLCASSPRGNYGYTFGSGTRLTVV.

This clone appeared once. Relative to the germline gene, one junction end is altered; a read error may explain this. This chain joins TRBV28 and TRBJ1-3, with 8 bases that match TRBD1. The CDR3 loop spans 12 amino acids. Germline V lookup: CDR1 MDHEN, CDR2 SYDVKM. The CDR3 DNA reads TGTGCCAGCAAAGTGACAGGGGCCCTGTGGAATTTT. Translation gives CASKVTGALWNF.

This clone was counted a single time. As DNA, the CDR3 is TGTGCCAGCAGTCTCAAGGGAGGCTATGGCTACACCTTC. Its translation: CASSLKGGYGYTF. The V gene is TRBV28, the J gene TRBJ1-2; D gene uncertain. The length of the CDR3 is 13 residues. V lost 5 bases and J 4 bases, leaving 11 bases between the germline ends. Germline lookup yields CDR1 MDHEN and CDR2 SYDVKM.

This chain uses TRBV4-3 with TRBJ2-5; possibly TRBD2 for D (6 bases). The CDR3 covers 13 residues. Trimming cost V 0 bases and J 7 bases, with 9 bases left between them. Germline CDR1 LGHNA, CDR2 YSLEER. CDR3 amino acids: CASSQDVGGTQYF. The CDR3 bases are TGCGCCAGCAGCCAAGATGTGGGGGGGACCCAGTACTTC.

This clone showed up just a few times. The chain employs TRBV4-1 and TRBJ1-1, with a weak D call TRBD1 (5 bases). Germline lookup yields CDR1 MGHRA and CDR2 YSYEKL. This CDR3 contains 13 residues. V lost 4 bases to trimming and J lost 1 base, with 7 bases between them. CDR3: CASSRRGNTEAFF. CDR3 nucleotide sequence: TGCGCCAGCAGCCGAAGGGGGAACACTGAAGCTTTCTTT.

V is TRBV7-8 and J is TRBJ2-2; 9 nucleotides align to TRBD2. After removal of 8 bases from V and 5 bases from J, the junction contained 12 bases not matched to a gene. The CDR3 is 16 residues long. From germline, CDR1 is SGHVS and CDR2 FQNEAQ. DNA of the CDR3: TGTGCCAGCCAACCGTTAGCGGGAGCCCGGACCGGGGAGCTGTTTTTT. It encodes CASQPLAGARTGELFF.

The chain combines TRBV27 with TRBJ2-5; 7 nucleotides agree with TRBD2. CDR3 length: 16 residues. The J segment lost 4 bases and the V segment lost 3 bases, leaving 11 bases of the junction unmatched. Germline CDR1 MNHEY, CDR2 SMNVEV (reference sequence). CDR3: CASSFRRSGPAETQYF. The CDR3 bases are TGTGCCAGCAGTTTTCGCCGTAGCGGGCCCGCAGAGACCCAGTACTTC.